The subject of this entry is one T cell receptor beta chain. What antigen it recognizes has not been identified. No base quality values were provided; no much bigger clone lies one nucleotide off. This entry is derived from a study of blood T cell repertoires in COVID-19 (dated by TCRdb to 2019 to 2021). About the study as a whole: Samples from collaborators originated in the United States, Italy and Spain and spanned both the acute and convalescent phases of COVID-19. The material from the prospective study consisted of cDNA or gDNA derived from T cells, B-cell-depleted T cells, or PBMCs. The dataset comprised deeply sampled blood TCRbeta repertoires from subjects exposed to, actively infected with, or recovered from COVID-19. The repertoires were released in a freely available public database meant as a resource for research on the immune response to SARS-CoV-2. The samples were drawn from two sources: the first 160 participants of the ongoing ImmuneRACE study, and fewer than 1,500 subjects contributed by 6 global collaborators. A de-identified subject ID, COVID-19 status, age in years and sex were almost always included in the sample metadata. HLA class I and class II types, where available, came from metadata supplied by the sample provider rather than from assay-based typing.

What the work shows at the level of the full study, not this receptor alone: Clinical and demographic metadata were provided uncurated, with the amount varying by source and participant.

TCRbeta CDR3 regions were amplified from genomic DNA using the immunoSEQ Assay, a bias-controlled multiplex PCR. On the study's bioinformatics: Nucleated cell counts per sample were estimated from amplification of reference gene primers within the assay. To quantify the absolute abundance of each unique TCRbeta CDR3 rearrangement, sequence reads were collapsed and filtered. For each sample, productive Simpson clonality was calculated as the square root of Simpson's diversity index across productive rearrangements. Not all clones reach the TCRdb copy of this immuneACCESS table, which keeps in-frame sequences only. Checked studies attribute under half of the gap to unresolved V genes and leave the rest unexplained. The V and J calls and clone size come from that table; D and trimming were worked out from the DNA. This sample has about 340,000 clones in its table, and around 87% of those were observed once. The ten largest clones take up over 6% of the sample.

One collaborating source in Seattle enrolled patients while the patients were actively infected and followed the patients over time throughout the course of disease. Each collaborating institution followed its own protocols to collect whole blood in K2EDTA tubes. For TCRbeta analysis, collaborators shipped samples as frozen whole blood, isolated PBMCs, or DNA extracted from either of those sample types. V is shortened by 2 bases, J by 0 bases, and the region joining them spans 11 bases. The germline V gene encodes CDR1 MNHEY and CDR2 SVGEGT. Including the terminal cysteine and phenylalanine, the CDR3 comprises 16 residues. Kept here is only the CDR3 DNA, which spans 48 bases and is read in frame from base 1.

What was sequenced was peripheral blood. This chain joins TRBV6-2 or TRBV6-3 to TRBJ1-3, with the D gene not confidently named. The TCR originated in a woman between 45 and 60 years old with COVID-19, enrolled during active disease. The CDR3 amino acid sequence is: CASSYAGRISGNTIYF. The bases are TGTGCCAGCAGTTACGCGGGCAGGATCTCTGGAAACACCATATATTTT.